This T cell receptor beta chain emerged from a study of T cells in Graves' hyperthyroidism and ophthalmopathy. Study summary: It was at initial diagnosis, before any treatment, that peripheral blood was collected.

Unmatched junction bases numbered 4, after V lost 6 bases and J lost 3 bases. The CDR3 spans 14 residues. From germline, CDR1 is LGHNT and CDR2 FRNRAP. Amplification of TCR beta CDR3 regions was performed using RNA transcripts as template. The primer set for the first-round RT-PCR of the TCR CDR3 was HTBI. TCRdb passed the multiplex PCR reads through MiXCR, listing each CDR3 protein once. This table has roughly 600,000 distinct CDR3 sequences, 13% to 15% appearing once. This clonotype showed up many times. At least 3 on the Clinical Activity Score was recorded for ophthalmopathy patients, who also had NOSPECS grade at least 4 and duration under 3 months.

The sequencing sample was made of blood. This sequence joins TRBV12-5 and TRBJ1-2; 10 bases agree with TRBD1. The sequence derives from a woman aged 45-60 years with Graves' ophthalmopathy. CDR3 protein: CASGRGTGDYGYTF. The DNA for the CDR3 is TGTGCTAGTGGCAGGGGGACAGGGGACTATGGCTACACCTTC.